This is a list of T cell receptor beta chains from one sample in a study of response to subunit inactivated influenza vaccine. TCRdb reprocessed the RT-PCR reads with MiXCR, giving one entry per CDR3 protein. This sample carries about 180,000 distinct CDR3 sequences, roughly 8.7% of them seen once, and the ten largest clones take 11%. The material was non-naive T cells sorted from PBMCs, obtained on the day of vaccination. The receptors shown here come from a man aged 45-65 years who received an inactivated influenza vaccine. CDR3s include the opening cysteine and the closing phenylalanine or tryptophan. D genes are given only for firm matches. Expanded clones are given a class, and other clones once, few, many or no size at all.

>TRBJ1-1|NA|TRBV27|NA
CASSGRGGTEAFF
TGTGCCAGCAGTGGCCGTGGTGGCACTGAAGCTTTCTTT
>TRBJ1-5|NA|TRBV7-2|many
CASSPDRNQPQHF
TGTGCCAGCAGCCCGGACAGAAATCAGCCCCAGCATTTT
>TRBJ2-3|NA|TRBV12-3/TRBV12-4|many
CASSRQPDTQYF
TGTGCCAGCTCAAGACAGCCAGATACGCAGTATTTT
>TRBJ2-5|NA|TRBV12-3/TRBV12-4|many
CASTGEGVGKTQYF
TGTGCCAGCACCGGAGAAGGAGTTGGGAAGACCCAGTACTTC
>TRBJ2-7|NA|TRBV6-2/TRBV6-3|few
CASSYSGGPNSYEQYF
TGTGCCAGCAGTTACTCGGGGGGCCCGAACTCCTACGAGCAGTACTTC
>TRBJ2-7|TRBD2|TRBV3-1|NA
CASSLTSGGSYEQYF
TGTGCCAGCAGCCTTACTAGCGGGGGGTCCTACGAGCAGTACTTC
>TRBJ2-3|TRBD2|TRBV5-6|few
CASSMILAGGQYF
TGTGCCAGCAGCATGATCCTAGCGGGGGGGCAGTATTTT
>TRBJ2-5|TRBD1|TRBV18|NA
CASSPPGQAGGETQYF
TGTGCCAGCTCACCTCCGGGACAGGCAGGGGGAGAGACCCAGTACTTC
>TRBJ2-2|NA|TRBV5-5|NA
CASSPDRFSGELFF
TGTGCCAGCAGCCCCGACAGGTTTTCCGGGGAGCTGTTTTTT
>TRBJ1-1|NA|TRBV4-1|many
CASSQVSKNTEAFF
TGCGCCAGCAGCCAAGTGTCCAAAAACACTGAAGCTTTCTTT
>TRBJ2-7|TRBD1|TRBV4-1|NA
CASSQGPRGLSYEQYF
TGCGCCAGCAGCCAAGGCCCCAGGGGGCTTTCCTACGAGCAGTACTTC
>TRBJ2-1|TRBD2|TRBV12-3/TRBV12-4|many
CASKEWEGGEQFF
TGTGCCAGCAAAGAATGGGAGGGAGGCGAGCAGTTCTTC
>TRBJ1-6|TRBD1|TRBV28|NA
CASSRTGFGSPLHF
TGTGCCAGCAGTCGGACAGGGTTTGGATCACCCCTCCACTTT
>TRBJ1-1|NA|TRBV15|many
CATSRENTEAFF
TGTGCCACCAGCAGGGAGAACACTGAAGCTTTCTTT
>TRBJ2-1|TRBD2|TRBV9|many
CASSVGSGGNNEQFF
TGTGCCAGCAGCGTAGGGTCGGGGGGGAACAATGAGCAGTTCTTC
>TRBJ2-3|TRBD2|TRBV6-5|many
CASSSSAGDARTQYF
TGTGCCAGCAGTTCGTCAGCGGGAGATGCGCGTACGCAGTATTTT